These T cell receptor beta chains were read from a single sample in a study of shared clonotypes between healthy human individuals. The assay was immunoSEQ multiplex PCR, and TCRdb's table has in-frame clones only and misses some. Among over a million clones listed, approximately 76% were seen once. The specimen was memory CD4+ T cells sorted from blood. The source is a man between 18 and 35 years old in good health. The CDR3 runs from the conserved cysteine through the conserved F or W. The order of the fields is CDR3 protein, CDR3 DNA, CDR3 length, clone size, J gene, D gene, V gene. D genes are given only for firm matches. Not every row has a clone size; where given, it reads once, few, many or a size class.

CASSFGQGAYTQYF TGTGCCAGCAGTTTTGGACAGGGGGCCTATACGCAGTATTTT 14 - TRBJ2-3 TRBD1 TRBV6-5
CASRGDETYEQYF TGTGCCAGCAGGGGTGATGAAACCTACGAGCAGTACTTC 13 once TRBJ2-7 - TRBV2
CASSADRGQPQHF TGTGCCAGCAGCGCAGACAGGGGTCAGCCCCAGCATTTT 13 - TRBJ1-5 TRBD1 TRBV7-8
CASSLSTSGGAYYF TGTGCCAGCAGCTTATCGACTAGCGGGGGGGCTTACTATTTT 14 - TRBJ2-3 TRBD2 TRBV7-2
CASSIGEQYF TGTGCCAGTAGTATTGGAGAGCAGTACTTC 10 few TRBJ2-7 - TRBV19
CASRQGPSPLHF TGCGCCAGCAGGCAGGGACCCTCACCCCTCCACTTT 12 few TRBJ1-6 - TRBV10-2
CASSIDRADSPLHF TGTGCCAGCAGTATTGACAGGGCGGATTCACCCCTCCACTTT 14 - TRBJ1-6 TRBD1 TRBV6-1
CASSAQGATNEKLFF TGTGCCAGCAGTGCCCAGGGGGCAACTAATGAAAAACTGTTTTTT 15 - TRBJ1-4 TRBD1 TRBV2
CASSSTPTNYGYTF TGTGCCAGCAGCAGTACTCCCACCAACTATGGCTACACCTTC 14 - TRBJ1-2 - TRBV7-2
CASSGPTGQGKNEQYF TGTGCCAGCAGTGGTCCCACGGGACAGGGAAAAAACGAGCAGTACTTC 16 - TRBJ2-7 TRBD1 TRBV6-1
CASTRGNTGSGNTIYF TGTGCCAGCACAAGGGGGAACACTGGCTCTGGAAACACCATATATTTT 16 few TRBJ1-3 - TRBV6-6
CASSRALQETQYF TGCGCCAGCAGCAGAGCGCTCCAAGAGACCCAGTACTTC 13 - TRBJ2-5 - TRBV5-1
CASSLSDTQYF TGCGCCAGCAGCCTGTCAGATACGCAGTATTTT 11 - TRBJ2-3 - TRBV5-1
CASRPDRARDEQFF TGTGCCAGCAGGCCGGACAGGGCTAGAGATGAGCAGTTCTTC 14 - TRBJ2-1 TRBD1 TRBV6-1
CASIGTSGRTDTQYF TGTGCCAGCATAGGGACTAGCGGGCGCACAGATACGCAGTATTTT 15 - TRBJ2-3 TRBD2 TRBV2
CASSLVQKLTGELFF TGTGCCAGCAGCTTAGTGCAGAAACTAACCGGGGAGCTGTTTTTT 15 - TRBJ2-2 - TRBV7-8
CASSPLGTGLDSPLHF TGTGCCAGCAGCCCCTTAGGGACAGGACTTGATTCACCCCTCCACTTT 16 - TRBJ1-6 TRBD1 TRBV5-4
CASSLYQHGTGSYGYTF TGTGCCAGCAGCTTATATCAGCACGGGACAGGGAGCTATGGCTACACCTTC 17 - TRBJ1-2 TRBD1 TRBV7-2
CATLPRTRGDGYTF TGTGCCACCCTACCTCGGACACGGGGGGATGGCTACACCTTC 14 - TRBJ1-2 - TRBV10-3
CASSPTTAFLTDTQYF TGTGCCAGCAGTCCCACGACTGCTTTCCTCACAGATACGCAGTATTTT 16 few TRBJ2-3 - TRBV2
CASRDSTDTQYF TGTGCCAGTAGGGACAGTACAGATACGCAGTATTTT 12 few TRBJ2-3 - TRBV19
CASSPGTSAGELFF TGTGCCAGCAGCCCAGGGACTAGCGCCGGGGAGCTGTTTTTT 14 - TRBJ2-2 TRBD2 TRBV9
CASSYGGGGRETQYF TGTGCCAGCAGTTATGGCGGAGGAGGCCGAGAGACCCAGTACTTC 15 many TRBJ2-5 - TRBV6-5
CASGLVPGQLGRGGVEDGYTF TGTGCTAGTGGTTTGGTACCCGGTCAGCTGGGCAGGGGTGGCGTAGAAGATGGCTACACCTTC 21 - TRBJ1-2 - TRBV12-5
CAIKTGEDYGYTF TGTGCCATCAAAACAGGGGAGGACTATGGCTACACCTTC 13 once TRBJ1-2 TRBD1 TRBV10-3
CASSSASGGPLEGTGELFF TGTGCCAGCAGCTCGGCTAGCGGGGGGCCTCTGGAGGGGACCGGGGAGCTGTTTTTT 19 once TRBJ2-2 TRBD2 TRBV11-2
CASSELAGYSYNEQFF TGTGCCAGCAGTGAACTAGCGGGGTACTCCTACAATGAGCAGTTCTTC 16 - TRBJ2-1 TRBD2 TRBV6-1
CASSLVAGANEQYF TGTGCCAGCAGCCTGGTAGCGGGAGCGAACGAGCAGTACTTC 14 - TRBJ2-7 TRBD2 TRBV7-2
CASSEVSGYTF TGTGCCAGCAGTGAAGTTTCCGGCTACACCTTC 11 - TRBJ1-2 - TRBV6-1
CATSKLGGKNIQYF TGTGCCACCAGCAAATTAGGGGGGAAAAACATTCAGTACTTC 14 - TRBJ2-4 - TRBV15
CASRTSGDRTEAFF TGTGCCAGCAGGACTTCAGGGGATAGGACTGAAGCTTTCTTT 14 - TRBJ1-1 - TRBV27
CASSLAGGRQTQYF TGTGCCAGCAGCTTAGCGGGGGGCCGGCAGACCCAGTACTTC 14 - TRBJ2-5 TRBD2 TRBV5-4
CASSPEGQTDEQYF TGTGCCAGCAGCCCAGAGGGGCAGACCGACGAGCAGTACTTC 14 - TRBJ2-7 - TRBV7-9
CASSSRTDEKLFF TGTGCCAGCAGTAGCAGGACGGATGAAAAACTGTTTTTT 13 - TRBJ1-4 - TRBV6-5
CASRQTGTGAYEQYF TGTGCCAGCCGACAAACGGGGACAGGGGCCTACGAGCAGTACTTC 15 few TRBJ2-7 TRBD1 TRBV6-1
CASSVGSETDTQYF TGTGCCAGCAGCGTAGGTAGCGAAACAGATACGCAGTATTTT 14 - TRBJ2-3 - TRBV9
CASCRGGKNEQFF TGTGCCAGCTGCCGGGGGGGGAAAAATGAGCAGTTCTTC 13 - TRBJ2-1 TRBD2 TRBV18
CATSPRLAGDHTQYF TGCGCCACCTCCCCAAGACTAGCGGGAGACCATACGCAGTATTTT 15 once TRBJ2-3 TRBD2 TRBV10-2
CASSQPTGVYGYTF TGTGCCAGCAGTCAACCGACAGGGGTCTATGGCTACACCTTC 14 - TRBJ1-2 TRBD1 TRBV28
CASSAIDRERGYGYTF TGTGCCAGTAGTGCCATTGACAGGGAGAGAGGCTATGGCTACACCTTC 16 - TRBJ1-2 TRBD1 TRBV19
CASSYNEQFF TGTGCCAGCAGTTACAATGAGCAGTTCTTC 10 - TRBJ2-1 - TRBV25-1
CASSLDGGTGGAGELFF TGTGCCAGCAGCTTAGATGGGGGCACAGGCGGCGCCGGGGAGCTGTTTTTT 17 - TRBJ2-2 - TRBV11-3
CASSPGTSGRPGTDTQYF TGTGCCAGCAGCCCCGGGACTAGCGGGAGGCCGGGCACAGATACGCAGTATTTT 18 once TRBJ2-3 TRBD2 TRBV13
CASSQSGQMVVTEAFF TGCGCCAGCAGCCAATCGGGACAGATGGTAGTCACTGAAGCTTTCTTT 16 once TRBJ1-1 TRBD1 TRBV4-1
CASSRGEPYNEQFF TGTGCCAGCAGTCGGGGGGAGCCCTACAATGAGCAGTTCTTC 14 - TRBJ2-1 TRBD2 TRBV7-2
CASSSQPSGLAGGGWVNEQFF TGCGCCAGCAGCTCGCAACCATCGGGACTAGCGGGGGGAGGTTGGGTCAATGAGCAGTTCTTC 21 - TRBJ2-1 TRBD2 TRBV5-1
CASSLGQSKDTQYF TGTGCCAGCAGCCTAGGACAGAGTAAAGATACGCAGTATTTT 14 - TRBJ2-3 - TRBV28
CASPRPLQYF TGCGCCAGCCCAAGGCCCCTGCAGTACTTC 10 few TRBJ2-7 - TRBV10-2
CASSPRTGGNTGELFF TGTGCCAGCAGCCCACGGACAGGGGGGAACACCGGGGAGCTGTTTTTT 16 - TRBJ2-2 TRBD1 TRBV5-6
CASRGTNLEKLFF TGTGCCAGCAGGGGGACCAACCTTGAAAAACTGTTTTTT 13 few TRBJ1-4 - TRBV2
CAWSVRRRKGTQYF TGTGCCTGGAGTGTAAGAAGACGGAAAGGGACGCAGTATTTT 14 - TRBJ2-3 - TRBV30